The 7 T cell receptor beta chains presented below share a single source sample, sequenced in a study of beta chain bispecific antibodies for T cell cancers. No antigen is known for these receptors. Blood mononuclear cells were expanded for two to three days using either OKT3 anti-CD3 antibody or CD3/CD28 beads. Study observations and caveats: The leukemia cells, rather than normal T cells, gave most of the targeted TRBV signal. After anti-TRBV12 rather than anti-CD19 exposure, TRBV12-3 made up approximately 99% less of total TRBV signal.

Each CDR3 protein gets one entry after TCRdb re-called the 5' RACE reads with MiXCR. The sample includes about 20,000 distinct CDR3 sequences, about 2% of them seen just once. This specimen was healthy donor T cells cultured with leukemia cells, taken from a culture containing a bispecific antibody targeting TCR Vbeta12. These receptors were taken from a human donor in good health. Some clones in this sample may be carry-over from other donors' samples.

The table lists this clonotype with many counts. The genes are TRBV6-5 and TRBJ2-7, with D uncertain. The CDR3 extends over 11 amino acids. CDR1 MNHEY and CDR2 SVGAGI come from the germline V gene. V lost 2 bases, J lost 5 bases, and 4 bases lay in between. The CDR3 is CASSYGDEQYF. CDR3 DNA: TGTGCCAGCAGTTACGGCGACGAGCAGTACTTC.

This clonotype was counted ten times or more. The chain combines TRBV28 with TRBJ1-6; no clear D. Germline CDR1 and CDR2: MDHEN and SYDVKM. The germline V and J ends were trimmed by 5 bases and 14 bases, with 16 bases remaining between them. CDR3 length equals 13 residues. Here the CDR3 DNA reads TGTGCCAGCAGTCCGGGCATGGTTCAGGCCCTCCACTTT. Its protein is CASSPGMVQALHF.

This clonotype was recorded at least ten times. V is TRBV7-8 and J is TRBJ2-2; D is uncertain. Trimming pared 3 bases from V and 0 bases from J, leaving 5 bases between. The CDR3 extends over 14 amino acids. The germline V gene encodes CDR1 SGHVS and CDR2 FQNEAQ. The DNA for the CDR3 is TGTGCCAGCAGCTTTAGTACGAACACCGGGGAGCTGTTTTTT. Encoded protein: CASSFSTNTGELFF. Full variable domain (rest looked up from reference TRBV7-8 and TRBJ2-2): GAGVSQSPRYKVAKRGQDVALRCDPISGHVSLFWYQQALGQGPEFLTYFQNEAQLDKSGLPSDRFFAERPEGSVSTLKIQRTQQEDSAVYLCASSFSTNTGELFFGEGSRLTVL.

This clonotype was counted ten times or more. The rearrangement uses TRBV19 and TRBJ1-1; tentative D call: TRBD1 (5 bases). The CDR3 runs to 13 residues. With 3 bases removed from V and 4 bases from J, the gap between germline ends came to 9 bases. CDR1 is LNHDA and CDR2 is SQIVND in the germline V gene (reference sequence). For the CDR3, the DNA is TGTGCCAGTAGTATTTTTGGGGGCACTGAAGCTTTCTTT. Amino acids: CASSIFGGTEAFF.

This clonotype has only a few counts. The chain employs TRBV5-4 and TRBJ2-5, with TRBD2 matching over 8 bases. Germline V gene data show CDR1 as SGHNT and CDR2 as YYREEE (reference sequence). V was clipped by 6 bases and J by 5 bases; unmatched bases: 9. This CDR3 is built from 14 residues. CDR3 coding DNA: TGTGCCAGCAACGAGCGGGGGCGGCGGGAGACCCAGTACTTC. Protein: CASNERGRRETQYF. The whole variable domain, remainder taken from reference TRBV5-4 and TRBJ2-5, is ETGVTQSPTHLIKTRGQQVTLRCSSQSGHNTVSWYQQALGQGPQFIFQYYREEENGRGNFPPRFSGLQFPNYSSELNVNALELDDSALYLCASNERGRRETQYFGPGTRLLVL.

This clonotype was detected ten times or more. The chain is built from TRBV30 and TRBJ1-1; possible D gene TRBD1, 6 bases. Germline CDR1 GTSNPN, CDR2 SVGIG (reference sequence). V was trimmed by 0 bases and J by 5 bases, leaving 10 bases between them. This CDR3 contains 13 residues. As DNA, the CDR3 is TGTGCCTGGAGTGTAACAGGGAGAACTGAAGCTTTCTTT. It is translated as CAWSVTGRTEAFF.

The table lists this clonotype with a few counts. The rearrangement uses TRBV19 and TRBJ2-7; 7 bases line up with TRBD1. CDR1 and CDR2 from the germline V gene are LNHDA and SQIVND (reference sequence). The junction had 13 bases not matched to a gene; V was cut back by 5 bases and J by 3 bases. The CDR3 has 16 residues. The DNA for the CDR3 is TGTGCCAGTAGTGCTGCTATCAGGGACAGTAACTACGAGCAGTACTTC. It encodes CASSAAIRDSNYEQYF. Complete variable domain (other parts from reference TRBV19 and TRBJ2-7): DGGITQSPKYLFRKEGQNVTLSCEQNLNHDAMYWYRQDPGQGLRLIYYSQIVNDFQKGDIAEGYSVSREKKESFPLTVTSAQKNPTAFYLCASSAAIRDSNYEQYFGPGTRLTVT.